This T cell receptor (beta chain) was recovered during a study of blood T cell repertoires in COVID-19. Study overall: Samples of COVID-19 (acute and convalescent) were obtained from the United States, Italy and Spain.

Clones were sequenced by immunoSEQ multiplex PCR, and TCRdb holds only the in-frame ones, with some missing. Among 300,000 to 350,000 clones listed, around 90% were seen once. With V trimmed by 5 bases and J by 4 bases, 7 bases remained unmatched. The CDR3 runs 15 residues. The germline gives CDR1 LGHDT, CDR2 YNNKEL (reference sequence). The sample was peripheral blood. V gene TRBV3-1 (or the pseudogene TRBV3-2) combines with J gene TRBJ2-3; TRBD2 matches at 9 bases. The clonotype was recovered from a woman in her 30s with COVID-19, enrolled during active disease. CDR3: CASSAGTSIADTQYF. As DNA, the CDR3 is TGTGCCAGCAGCGCCGGGACTAGCATCGCAGATACGCAGTATTTT.